This T cell receptor beta chain was obtained from a study of blood T cell repertoires in COVID-19. Trimming took 0 bases from V and 3 from J; bases not matched to a gene: 2. The germline CDR1 and CDR2 sequences are MNHNS and SASEGT. CDR3 length equals 17 residues. In the source study's methods: Quantification of nucleated cells was approximated via reference gene primer amplification. Sequenced by immunoSEQ multiplex PCR; TCRdb stores in-frame clones only, minus some. V and J calls and clone size follow that table, whereas D and trimming were derived from the DNA. The repertoire has fewer than 400,000 clones, 80% to 90% of them found once; the top ten carry roughly 10%.

Specimen: PBMCs or T cells enriched from blood (not recorded which). The receptor's source is a woman in her forties or fifties who had recovered from COVID-19. The chain has TRBV6-1 and TRBJ1-6; 10 bases map to TRBD1. The CDR3 bases are TGTGCCAGCAGTGAAGCGACAGGGGGCCTCTATAATTCACCCCTCCACTTT. This encodes CASSEATGGLYNSPLHF.